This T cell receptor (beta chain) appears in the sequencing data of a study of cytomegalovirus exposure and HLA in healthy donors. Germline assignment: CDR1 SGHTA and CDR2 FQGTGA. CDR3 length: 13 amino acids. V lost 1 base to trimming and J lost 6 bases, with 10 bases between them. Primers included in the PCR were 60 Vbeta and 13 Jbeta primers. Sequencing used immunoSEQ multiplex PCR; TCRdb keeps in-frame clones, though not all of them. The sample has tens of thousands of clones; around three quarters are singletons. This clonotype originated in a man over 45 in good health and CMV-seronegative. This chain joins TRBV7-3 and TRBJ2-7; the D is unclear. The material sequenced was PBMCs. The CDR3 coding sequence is TGTGCCAGCAGCTTAATTGCTGGGCTCGAGCAGTACTTC. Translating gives CASSLIAGLEQYF.